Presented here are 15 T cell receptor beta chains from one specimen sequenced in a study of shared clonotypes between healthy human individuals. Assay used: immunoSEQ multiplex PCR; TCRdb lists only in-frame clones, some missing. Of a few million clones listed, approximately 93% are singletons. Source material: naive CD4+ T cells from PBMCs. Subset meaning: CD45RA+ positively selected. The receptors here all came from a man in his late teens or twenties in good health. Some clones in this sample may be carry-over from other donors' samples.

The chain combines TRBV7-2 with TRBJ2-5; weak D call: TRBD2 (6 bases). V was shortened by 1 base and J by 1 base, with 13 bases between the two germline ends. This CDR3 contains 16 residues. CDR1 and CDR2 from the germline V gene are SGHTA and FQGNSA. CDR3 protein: CASSLVGGTFQETQYF. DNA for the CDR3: TGTGCCAGCAGCTTAGTGGGCGGGACCTTCCAAGAGACCCAGTACTTC. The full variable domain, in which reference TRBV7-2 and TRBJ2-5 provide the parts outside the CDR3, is GAGVSQSPSNKVTEKGKDVELRCDPISGHTALYWYRQSLGQGLEFLIYFQGNSAPDKSGLPSDRFSAERTGGSVSTLTIQRTQQEDSAVYLCASSLVGGTFQETQYFGPGTRLLVL.

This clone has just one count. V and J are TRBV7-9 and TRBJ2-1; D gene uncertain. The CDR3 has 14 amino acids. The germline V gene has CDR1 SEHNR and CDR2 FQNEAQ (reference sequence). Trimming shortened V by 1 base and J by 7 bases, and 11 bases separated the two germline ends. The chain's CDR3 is CASSLGPAPNEQFF. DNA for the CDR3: TGTGCCAGCAGCTTAGGGCCAGCGCCTAATGAGCAGTTCTTC.

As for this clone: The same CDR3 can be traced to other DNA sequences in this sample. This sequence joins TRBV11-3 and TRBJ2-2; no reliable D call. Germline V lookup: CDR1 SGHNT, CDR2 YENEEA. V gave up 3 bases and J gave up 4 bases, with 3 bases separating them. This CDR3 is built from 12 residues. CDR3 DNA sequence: TGTGCCAGCAGCTTGGGCACCGGGGAGCTGTTTTTT. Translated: CASSLGTGELFF.

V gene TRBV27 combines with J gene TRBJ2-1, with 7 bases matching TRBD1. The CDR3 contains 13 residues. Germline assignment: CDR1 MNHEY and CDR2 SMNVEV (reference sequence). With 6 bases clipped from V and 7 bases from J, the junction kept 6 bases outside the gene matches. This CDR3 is CASRRTGGNEQFF. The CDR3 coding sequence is TGTGCCAGCAGGAGGACAGGCGGGAATGAGCAGTTCTTC.

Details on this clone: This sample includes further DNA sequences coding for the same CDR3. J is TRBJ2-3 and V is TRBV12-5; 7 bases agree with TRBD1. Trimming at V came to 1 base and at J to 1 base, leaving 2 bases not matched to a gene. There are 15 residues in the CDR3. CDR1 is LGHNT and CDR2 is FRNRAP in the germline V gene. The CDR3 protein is CASGLGTGGTDTQYF. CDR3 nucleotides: TGTGCTAGTGGTTTGGGGACAGGAGGCACAGATACGCAGTATTTT.

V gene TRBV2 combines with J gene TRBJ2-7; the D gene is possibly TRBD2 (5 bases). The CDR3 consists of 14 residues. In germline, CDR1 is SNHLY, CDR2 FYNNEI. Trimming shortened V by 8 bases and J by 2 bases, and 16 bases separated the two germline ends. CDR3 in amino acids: CASCYGENAYEQYF. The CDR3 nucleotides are TGTGCCAGCTGTTATGGGGAGAACGCCTACGAGCAGTACTTC.

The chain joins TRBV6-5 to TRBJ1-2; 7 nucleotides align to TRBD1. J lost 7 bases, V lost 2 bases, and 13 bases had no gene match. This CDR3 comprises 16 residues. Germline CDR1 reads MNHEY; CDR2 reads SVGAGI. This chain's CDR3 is CASSYTLFRGSGGYTF. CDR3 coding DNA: TGTGCCAGCAGTTACACTTTATTCAGGGGGAGCGGTGGCTACACCTTC.

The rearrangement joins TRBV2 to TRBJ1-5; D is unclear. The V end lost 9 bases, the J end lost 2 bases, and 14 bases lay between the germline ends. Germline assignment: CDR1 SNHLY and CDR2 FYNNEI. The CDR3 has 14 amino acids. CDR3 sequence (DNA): TGTGCCAGTGGGAAGTACACGGGCAATCAGCCCCAGCATTTT. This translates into CASGKYTGNQPQHF.

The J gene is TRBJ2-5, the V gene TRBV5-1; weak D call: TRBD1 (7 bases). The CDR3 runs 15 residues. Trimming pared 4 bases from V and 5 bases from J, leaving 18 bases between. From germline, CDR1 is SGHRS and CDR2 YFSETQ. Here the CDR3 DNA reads TGCGCCAGCAGCCCGGAGGGACAGCGGGCCGAGACCCAGTACTTC. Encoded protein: CASSPEGQRAETQYF.

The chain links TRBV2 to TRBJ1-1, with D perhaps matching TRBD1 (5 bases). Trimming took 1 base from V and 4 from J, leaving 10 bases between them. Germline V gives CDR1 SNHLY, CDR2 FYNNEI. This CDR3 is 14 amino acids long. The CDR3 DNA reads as TGTGCCAGCAGTGAAGAGAGCGGGGGCACTGAAGCTTTCTTT. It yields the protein CASSEESGGTEAFF.

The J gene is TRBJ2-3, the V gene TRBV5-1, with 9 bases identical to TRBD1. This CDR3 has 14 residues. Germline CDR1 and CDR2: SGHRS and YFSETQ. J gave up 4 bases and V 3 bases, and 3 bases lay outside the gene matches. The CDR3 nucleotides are TGCGCCAGCAGCTGGGACAGGGCATCAGATACGCAGTATTTT. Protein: CASSWDRASDTQYF.

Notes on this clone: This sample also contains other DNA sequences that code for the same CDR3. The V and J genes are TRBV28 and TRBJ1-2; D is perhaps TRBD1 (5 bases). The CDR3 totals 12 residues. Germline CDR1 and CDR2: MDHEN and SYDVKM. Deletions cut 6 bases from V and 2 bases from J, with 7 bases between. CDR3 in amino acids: CASSRQNYGYTF. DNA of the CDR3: TGTGCCAGCAGCAGACAGAACTATGGCTACACCTTC.

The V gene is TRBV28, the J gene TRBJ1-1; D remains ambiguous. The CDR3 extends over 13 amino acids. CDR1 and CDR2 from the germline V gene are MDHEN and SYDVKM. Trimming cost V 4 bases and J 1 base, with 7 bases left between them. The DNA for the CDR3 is TGTGCCAGCAGTTGGGCAGCGAACACTGAAGCTTTCTTT. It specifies CASSWAANTEAFF.

The CDR3 is CASSQEDWYNEQFF. CDR3 nucleotide sequence: TGCGCCAGCAGCCAAGAAGACTGGTACAATGAGCAGTTCTTC. The chain combines TRBV4-3 with TRBJ2-1; D is unresolved. The V gene's germline CDR1 is LGHNA and CDR2 YSLEER. The CDR3 covers 14 residues. Trimming took off 0 bases at V and 4 bases at J, with 7 bases between the two ends.

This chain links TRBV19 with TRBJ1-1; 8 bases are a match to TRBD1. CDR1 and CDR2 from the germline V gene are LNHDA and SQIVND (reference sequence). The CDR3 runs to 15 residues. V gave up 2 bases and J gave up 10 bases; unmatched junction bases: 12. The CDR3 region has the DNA TGTGCCAGTAGTATACTCCCAGGGGGCGGAGGTCGAGCTTTCTTT. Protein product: CASSILPGGGGRAFF.